One sample yielded the 11 T cell receptor beta chains listed below, sequenced in a study of T cell repertoires in cytomegalovirus infection. TCRdb reprocessed the reads via MiXCR and lists one record per CDR3 protein. The table has approximately 200,000 distinct CDR3 sequences, about 23% seen once. The sequencing input was CD8+ T cells from PBMCs. These receptor sequences come from a human donor in good health (CMV status not recorded). Some clones in this sample may be carry-over from other donors' samples.

The chain employs TRBV29-1 and TRBJ2-7, with TRBD1 matching 7 bases. Unmatched junction bases numbered 2, after V lost 6 bases and J lost 0 bases. The length of the CDR3 is 12 residues. Germline V CDR1 and CDR2: SQVTM, ANQGSEA. The CDR3 region is CSVGTVSYEQYF. CDR3 nucleotide sequence: TGCAGCGTAGGGACAGTCTCCTACGAGCAGTACTTC.

This clonotype was counted ten times or more. The V and J genes are TRBV7-8 and TRBJ2-1; D not certain. The CDR3 sequence is 12 residues long. Germline V CDR1 and CDR2: SGHVS, FQNEAQ. Deletions cut 5 bases from V and 4 bases from J, with 6 bases between. The CDR3 bases are TGTGCCAGCAGCACAGAGTACAATGAGCAGTTCTTC. Translating gives CASSTEYNEQFF.

This chain uses TRBV28 with TRBJ2-1; TRBD2 aligns across 8 bases. The ends lost 8 bases at V and 4 bases at J; junction bases unmatched: 7. The CDR3 runs to 14 residues. Germline V gene sequence: CDR1 MDHEN, CDR2 SYDVKM. CDR3 sequence (DNA): TGTGCCAGCGGGGAGCGGGGGCCTTACAATGAGCAGTTCTTC. Protein product: CASGERGPYNEQFF.

This clonotype was observed a few times. This chain links TRBV4-1 with TRBJ2-1; D remains ambiguous. V gave up 1 base and J gave up 9 bases, with 10 bases separating them. The CDR3 runs to 13 residues. Germline V CDR1 and CDR2: MGHRA, YSYEKL. CDR3 bases: TGCGCCAGCAGCCAAGGGATCGGAAGTGAGCAGTTCTTC. This gives the protein CASSQGIGSEQFF.

The chain employs TRBV29-1 and TRBJ2-3; 12 nucleotides align to TRBD2. With 2 bases clipped from V and 7 bases from J, the junction kept 19 bases outside the gene matches. The V gene's germline CDR1 is SQVTM and CDR2 ANQGSEA. The CDR3 extends over 19 amino acids. The CDR3 sequence: CSVESPLFQLAGGGYTQYF. Written as DNA, the CDR3 is TGCAGCGTTGAAAGCCCGCTTTTTCAGCTAGCGGGGGGGGGGTATACGCAGTATTTT.

The chain couples TRBV7-9 to TRBJ2-7; D is uncertain. V dropped 1 base and J dropped 2 bases, with 15 bases sitting between them. The CDR3 length is 16 residues. The germline CDR1 and CDR2 sequences are SEHNR and FQNEAQ (reference sequence). CDR3 bases: TGTGCCAGCAGCTTAGTTTTGGGCCTATATGCCTACGAGCAGTACTTC. The encoded protein is CASSLVLGLYAYEQYF. The entire variable domain, with the rest obtained from reference TRBV7-9 and TRBJ2-7, is as follows: DTGVSQNPRHKITKRGQNVTFRCDPISEHNRLYWYRQTLGQGPEFLTYFQNEAQLEKSRLLSDRFSAERPKGSFSTLEIQRTEQGDSAMYLCASSLVLGLYAYEQYFGPGTRLTVT.

At least ten counts were recorded for this clonotype. V gene TRBV7-2 combines with J gene TRBJ2-3; D is unresolved. With 7 bases removed from V and 8 bases from J, the gap between germline ends came to 10 bases. The CDR3 contains 11 residues. Germline V gene data show CDR1 as SGHTA and CDR2 as FQGNSA. CDR3 bases: TGTGCCAGCAAAGGAGATTTTACGCAGTATTTT. This codes for CASKGDFTQYF.

With regard to this clonotype: The junction and the germline gene differ at one end; a read error may be behind it. This rearrangement joins TRBV6-5 to TRBJ1-5; D is possibly TRBD1 (5 bases). Germline V lookup: CDR1 MNHEY, CDR2 SVGAGI. The CDR3 runs to 15 residues. CDR3 region: CASSYGEGAGQLQHF. Here the CDR3 DNA reads TGTGCCAGCAGTTATGGAGAAGGGGCCGGTCAGCTCCAGCATTTT.

The V gene is TRBV29-1, the J gene TRBJ2-5; no firm D call. V lost 6 bases to trimming and J lost 1 base, with 9 bases between them. The CDR3 is made up of 12 amino acids. Looked up from germline, CDR1 is SQVTM and CDR2 is ANQGSEA. The CDR3 nucleotides read TGCAGCGTGGAACAGATCCAAGAGACCCAGTACTTC. Protein sequence: CSVEQIQETQYF.

On this clonotype itself: Germline and junction disagree at one end, which may indicate a read error. The V and J genes are TRBV7-2 and TRBJ2-7; tentative D call: TRBD2 (6 bases). This CDR3 is built from 13 residues. CDR1 and CDR2 (germline): SGHTA, FQGNSA. The DNA for the CDR3 is TGTGCCAGCAGCTTAGCTAGCGGTTACGAGCAGCACTTC. This codes for CASSLASGYEQHF. The whole variable domain, filled in from reference TRBV7-2 and TRBJ2-7, reads GAGVSQSPSNKVTEKGKDVELRCDPISGHTALYWYRQSLGQGLEFLIYFQGNSAPDKSGLPSDRFSAERTGGSVSTLTIQRTQQEDSAVYLCASSLASGYEQHFGPGTRLTVT.

The V call is TRBV20-1, the J call TRBJ2-5; D might be TRBD2 (6 bases). Germline V lookup: CDR1 DFQATT, CDR2 SNEGSKA (reference sequence). Trimming took off 4 bases at V and 2 bases at J, with 14 bases between the two ends. This CDR3 is built from 14 residues. The CDR3 spells CSAMGPGTQETQYF. CDR3 coding DNA: TGCAGTGCTATGGGGCCAGGGACTCAAGAGACCCAGTACTTC.